This T cell receptor (beta chain) emerged from a study of shared clonotypes between healthy human individuals. V lost 8 bases to trimming and J lost 2 bases; unmatched junction nucleotides: 8. The CDR3 loop spans 14 amino acids. Per the germline V gene, CDR1 is MNHNS and CDR2 is SASEGT. Measured with immunoSEQ multiplex PCR; TCRdb has only the in-frame clones, and not every one. The sample contains about 670,000 clones, around 72% of which appear only once. Only Caucasian adults living in Nashville, Tennessee made up the donor group. The sequenced sample consisted of memory CD4+ T cells sorted from blood. Stated subset: CD45RA-negative fraction. V gene TRBV6-1 combines with J gene TRBJ2-5, with TRBD1 matching 7 bases. The source is a woman younger than 45 in good health. For the CDR3, the DNA is TGTGCCAGCCATATTGGACAGGCGCAAGAGACCCAGTACTTC. Protein product: CASHIGQAQETQYF.